Here is one T cell receptor (beta chain) with its context. Its antigen is undetermined. This entry comes from a study of T-cell memory formation after mild COVID-19. Trimming removed 4 bases from V and 9 bases from J; junction bases left unmatched: 5. Looked up from germline, CDR1 is LNHDA and CDR2 is SQIVND (reference sequence). The CDR3 is 13 residues long. Findings of the study overall: The study found contracting CD4+ clones mainly in CM and EM and contracting CD8+ clones in EMRA. Pre-infection memory held some responding clones, suggesting pre-existing cross-reactive T cells responded. The study found balanced CD4/CD8 in clones contracting day 15 to 85 and a CD4+ lean in later expanders.

Constant-segment primers and 5'RACE yielded cDNA libraries for TCR alpha and TCR beta, each carrying sample barcodes and UMIs. A single record per CDR3 protein comes from TCRdb applying MiXCR to the 5' RACE reads. The data show almost 250,000 distinct CDR3 sequences, with 15% to 17% seen just once and less than 2.5% held by the top ten. The receptor comes from an adult woman who had mild COVID-19 (a few samples of this study predate the infection). Cell type and time point are not known. The sequenced sample was PBMCs or a T cell subset sorted from them (not recorded which). The chain combines TRBV19 with TRBJ2-2, with 7 positions matching TRBD2. The CDR3 region has the DNA TGTGCCAGTAGTACGCGGGGGAGTCGGGAGCTGTTTTTT. This encodes CASSTRGSRELFF.